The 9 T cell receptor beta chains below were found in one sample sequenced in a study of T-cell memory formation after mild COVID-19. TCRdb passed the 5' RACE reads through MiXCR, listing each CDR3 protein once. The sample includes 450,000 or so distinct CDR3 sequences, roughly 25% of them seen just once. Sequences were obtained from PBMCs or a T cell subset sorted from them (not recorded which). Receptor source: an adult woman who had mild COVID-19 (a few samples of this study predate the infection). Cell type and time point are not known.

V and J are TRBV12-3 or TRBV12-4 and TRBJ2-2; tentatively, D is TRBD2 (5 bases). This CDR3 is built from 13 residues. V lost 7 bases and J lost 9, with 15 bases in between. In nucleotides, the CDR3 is TGTGCCAGCACTCCCGAGGGATTATGGGAGCTGTTTTTT. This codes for CASTPEGLWELFF.

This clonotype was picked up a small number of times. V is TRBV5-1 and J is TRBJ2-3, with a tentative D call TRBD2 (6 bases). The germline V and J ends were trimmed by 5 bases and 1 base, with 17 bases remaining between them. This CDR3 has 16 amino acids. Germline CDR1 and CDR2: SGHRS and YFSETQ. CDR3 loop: CASSWGDFYGTDTQYF. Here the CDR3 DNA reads TGCGCCAGCAGTTGGGGGGACTTTTACGGCACAGATACGCAGTATTTT. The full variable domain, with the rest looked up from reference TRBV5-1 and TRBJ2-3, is KAGVTQTPRYLIKTRGQQVTLSCSPISGHRSVSWYQQTPGQGLQFLFEYFSETQRNKGNFPGRFSGRQFSNSRSEMNVSTLELGDSALYLCASSWGDFYGTDTQYFGPGTRLTVL.

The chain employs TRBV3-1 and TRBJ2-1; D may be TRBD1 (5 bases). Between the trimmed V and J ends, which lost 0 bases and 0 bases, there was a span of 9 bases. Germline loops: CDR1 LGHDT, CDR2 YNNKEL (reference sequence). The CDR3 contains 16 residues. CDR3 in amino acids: CASSQEGLDSYNEQFF. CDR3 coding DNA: TGTGCCAGCAGCCAAGAGGGGCTAGACTCCTACAATGAGCAGTTCTTC.

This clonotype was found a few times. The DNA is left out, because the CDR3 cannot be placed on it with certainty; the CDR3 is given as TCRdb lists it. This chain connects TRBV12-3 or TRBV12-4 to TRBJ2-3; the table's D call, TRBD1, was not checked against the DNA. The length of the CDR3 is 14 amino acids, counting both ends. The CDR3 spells CASSSSGQTDTQYF.

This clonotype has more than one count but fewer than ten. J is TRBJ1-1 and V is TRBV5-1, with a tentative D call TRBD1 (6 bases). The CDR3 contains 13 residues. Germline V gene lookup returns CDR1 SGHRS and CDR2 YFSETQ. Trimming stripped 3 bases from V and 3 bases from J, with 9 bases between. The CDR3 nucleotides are TGCGCCAGCAGCTCGACAGGAGACACTGAAGCTTTCTTT. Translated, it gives CASSSTGDTEAFF.

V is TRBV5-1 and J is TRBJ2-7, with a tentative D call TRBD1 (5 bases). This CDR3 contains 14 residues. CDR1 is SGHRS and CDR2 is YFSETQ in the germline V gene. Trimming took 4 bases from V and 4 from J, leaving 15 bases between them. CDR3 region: CASSQDPTAYEQYF. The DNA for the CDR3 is TGCGCCAGCAGCCAGGACCCGACAGCTTACGAGCAGTACTTC.

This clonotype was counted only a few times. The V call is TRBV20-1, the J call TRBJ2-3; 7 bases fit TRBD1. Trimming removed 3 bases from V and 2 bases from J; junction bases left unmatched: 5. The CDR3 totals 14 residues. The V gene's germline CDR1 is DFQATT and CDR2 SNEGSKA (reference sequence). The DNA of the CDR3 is TGCAGTGCTAGTTCACAGGGGAACACAGATACGCAGTATTTT. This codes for CSASSQGNTDTQYF.

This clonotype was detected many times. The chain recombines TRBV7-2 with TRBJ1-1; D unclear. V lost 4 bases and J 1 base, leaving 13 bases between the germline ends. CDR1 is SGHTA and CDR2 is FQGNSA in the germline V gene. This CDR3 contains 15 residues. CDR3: CASSSSPGRNTEAFF. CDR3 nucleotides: TGTGCCAGCAGCTCGAGTCCGGGCAGGAACACTGAAGCTTTCTTT.

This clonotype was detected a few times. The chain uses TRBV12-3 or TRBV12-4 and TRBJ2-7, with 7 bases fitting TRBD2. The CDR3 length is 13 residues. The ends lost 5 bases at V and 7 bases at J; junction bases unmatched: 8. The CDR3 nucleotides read TGTGCCAGCAGTCCGGGACTCGGGGGGGAGCAGTACTTC. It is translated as CASSPGLGGEQYF.